This TCR beta chain was sequenced in a study of cytomegalovirus exposure and HLA in healthy donors. Germline CDR1 and CDR2: KGHSH and LQKENI. V shed 1 base and J shed 4 bases, with 10 bases lying between them. The CDR3 runs to 14 residues. It was with 60 Vbeta and 13 Jbeta primers that the PCR ran. Here immunoSEQ multiplex PCR was the method, and the copy in TCRdb shows in-frame clones only, minus some. The sample holds 95,000 to 100,000 clones, 76% seen once. The clonotype comes from a man aged 35-49 years in good health and CMV-seronegative. The sequencing input was PBMCs. The J gene is TRBJ2-5, the V gene TRBV18; D is perhaps TRBD2 (6 bases). The CDR3: CASSPQAEGETQYF. CDR3 DNA sequence: TGTGCCAGCTCACCACAGGCGGAGGGAGAGACCCAGTACTTC.